This section outlines one TCR beta chain sequence together with its context. The data derive from a study of T-cell reconstitution after alpha-beta-depleted transplantation in children. As it was prepared, the TCRbeta library received unique molecular identifiers. TCRdb re-analysed the PCR reads in MiXCR, keeping a single row per CDR3 protein. The sample includes about 830,000 distinct CDR3 sequences, roughly 15% of them seen just once. Looked up from germline, CDR1 is KGHSH and CDR2 is LQKENI. V was trimmed by 6 bases and J by 4 bases, leaving 9 bases between them. The CDR3 contains 13 residues. Sequencing used PBMCs, mostly from graft donor cells, obtained 360 days after TCRalphabeta/CD19-depleted stem cell transplant. This chain connects TRBV18 to TRBJ2-2; D might be TRBD1 or TRBD2, each matching 5 bases. The sequence came from a male patient aged 5 to 17 who had a stem cell transplant for acute lymphoblastic leukemia, so the T cells may come from the graft donor. Here the CDR3 DNA reads TGTGCCAGCTCCGGGACCCTCACCGGGGAGCTGTTTTTT. This translates into CASSGTLTGELFF.